The following is a T cell receptor (beta chain) sequence with its context. Its target is not known. The sample is drawn from a study of T cell responses to AZD1222 COVID-19 vaccine. Findings of the study overall: The study sampled repertoires only after the peak T cell response. Nearly half of the spike-specific TCRs reportedly recognize variant regions that carry no mutations.

Germline V gene sequence: CDR1 MNHNY, CDR2 SVGAGI (reference sequence). This CDR3 is 12 amino acids long. The V end was cut by 5 bases, the J end by 2 bases, with 6 bases between. Sequencing used immunoSEQ multiplex PCR; TCRdb keeps in-frame clones, though not all of them. This table holds about 180,000 clones, about 93% found once. This clonotype was sampled from an adult who received the MenACWY meningococcal vaccine as a control. This specimen was peripheral blood, taken 28 days after the second dose of the MenACWY control vaccine. The V gene is TRBV6-6, the J gene TRBJ1-2, with D perhaps TRBD1 (5 bases). The CDR3 protein is CASSRDNYGYTF. DNA for the CDR3: TGTGCCAGCAGTAGGGACAACTATGGCTACACCTTC.